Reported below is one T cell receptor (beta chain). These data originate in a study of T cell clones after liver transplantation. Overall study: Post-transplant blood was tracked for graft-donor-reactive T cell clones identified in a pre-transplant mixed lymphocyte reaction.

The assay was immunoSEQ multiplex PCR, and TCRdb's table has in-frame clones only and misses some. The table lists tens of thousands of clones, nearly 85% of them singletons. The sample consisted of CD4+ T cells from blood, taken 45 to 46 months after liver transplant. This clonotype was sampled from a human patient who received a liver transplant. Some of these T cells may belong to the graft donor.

This CDR3 is CASSLLAGETQYF. The CDR3 DNA follows: TGCGCCAGCAGCCTCCTAGCGGGAGAGACCCAGTACTTC. The V call is TRBV5-1, the J call TRBJ2-5; 8 bases align to TRBD2. Per the germline V gene, CDR1 is SGHRS and CDR2 is YFSETQ. There are 13 residues in the CDR3. V lost 4 bases to trimming and J lost 4 bases; unmatched junction nucleotides: 3.